These 18 T cell receptor beta chains were all obtained from the same sample, sequenced in a study of tumor-infiltrating lymphocytes in primary liver carcinoma. The source material, 20-30 mg of unsorted bulk tissue, was used to co-extract RNA and DNA. The template, about 510 ng total RNA, yielded TCR beta cDNA made with a constant-region primer. TCR beta libraries came from three nested multiplex PCR rounds using slightly modified ARM-PCR. A C-beta reverse primer was combined with TRBV1-TRBV30 forward primers in the first two PCR rounds, and each round had ten to eleven cycles. From the multiplex PCR reads, TCRdb called clonotypes with MiXCR, one entry per CDR3 protein. Here the sample spans about 50,000 distinct CDR3 sequences, 65% to 85% being singletons. The sequencing input was liver tumor tissue from sampling region 5. As for subset: tumor region T5, tumor centre. All receptors derive from a man aged 35-49 years with primary liver carcinoma and hepatitis B virus infection.

J is TRBJ2-5 and V is TRBV10-2; the D is unclear. CDR3 length: 14 residues. Germline assignment: CDR1 WSHSY and CDR2 SAAADI. V lost 4 bases and J 4 bases, leaving 13 bases between the germline ends. The CDR3 coding sequence is TGCGCCAGCAGTGGTGGTTCCAGACGAGAGACCCAGTACTTC. Its translation: CASSGGSRRETQYF.

The V call is TRBV11-2, the J call TRBJ1-1; D is ambiguous. Germline V gene sequence: CDR1 SGHAT, CDR2 FQNNGV. With 7 bases removed from V and 1 base from J, the gap between germline ends came to 13 bases. The length of the CDR3 is 14 residues. The CDR3 DNA reads as TGTGCCAGCAACCCCCTCTGGTCGAACACTGAAGCTTTCTTT. Its translation: CASNPLWSNTEAFF.

This clonotype was counted ten times or more. The chain employs TRBV6-1 and TRBJ2-7; TRBD1 matches at 9 bases. The CDR3 covers 14 residues. Germline V gene data show CDR1 as MNHNS and CDR2 as SASEGT. Trimming removed 6 bases from V and 1 base from J; junction bases left unmatched: 4. CDR3 in DNA: TGTGCCAGCAGCACCGGGACAGGGTCCTACGAGCAGTACTTC. Protein product: CASSTGTGSYEQYF.

Of note for this clonotype: One end of the junction fails to match germline, which may point to a read error. The rearrangement links TRBV11-1 to TRBJ1-2; D remains unclear. This CDR3 comprises 14 residues. The germline V gene has CDR1 SGHAT and CDR2 FQDESV (reference sequence). The CDR3 DNA follows: TGCGCCAGCAGCTTCAAGGGATTTGGCTATGACTACATCTTC. Its translation: CASSFKGFGYDYIF.

This clonotype was detected only a few times. V gene TRBV12-3 or TRBV12-4 combines with J gene TRBJ2-1; 8 bases are shared with TRBD1. The CDR3 consists of 13 residues. The V gene end was trimmed by 6 bases and the J gene end by 9 bases; junction bases not matched to a gene: 7. Here the CDR3 reads CASSSQGAGEQFF. The CDR3, as DNA: TGTGCCAGCAGCAGCCAGGGGGCTGGTGAGCAGTTCTTC.

A remark on this clonotype: Likely a read error: the CDR3 ends without its conserved phenylalanine or tryptophan. It is unclear where the CDR3 begins or ends on the DNA, so no DNA is shown, and the CDR3 is as TCRdb lists it. The chain uses TRBV6-2 or TRBV6-3 and TRBJ2-6; TRBD2, the table's D call, was not compared with the DNA. The CDR3 spans 16 residues, counting both ends. CDR1 and CDR2 (germline): MNHEY, SVGEGT. The CDR3 loop reads CASSYAGLSGTNVPTV.

As concerns this clonotype: This may be a read error, as it is one base from a much larger clone. Since no conserved phenylalanine or tryptophan closes the CDR3, a read error is the likely cause. The DNA is left out, because the CDR3 cannot be placed on it with certainty; the CDR3 is given as TCRdb lists it. The chain joins TRBV30 to TRBJ1-1; the table assigns TRBD1, which was not confirmed against the DNA. With termini counted, the CDR3 has 12 amino acids. In germline, CDR1 is GTSNPN, CDR2 SVGIG (reference sequence). CDR3 residues: CAWKGGNTEASL.

With regard to this clonotype: An end of the junction differs from the germline gene, which may be a read error. The rearrangement links TRBV11-2 to TRBJ2-3; D uncertain. Germline V CDR1 and CDR2: SGHAT, FQNNGV. The length of the CDR3 is 14 residues. DNA for the CDR3: TGTGCCAACAGCCCCCCAGGCCGGGCAGATGCGCAGTATTTT. Translating gives CANSPPGRADAQYF.

This chain links TRBV7-9 with TRBJ2-2; 13 bases agree with TRBD2. This CDR3 has 17 amino acids. J gave up 9 bases and V 4 bases, and 11 bases lay outside the gene matches. Germline values: CDR1 SEHNR, CDR2 FQNEAQ (reference sequence). The CDR3 loop is CASSSPGLAGVSRELFF. The CDR3 nucleotides are TGTGCCAGCAGCTCACCCGGACTAGCGGGAGTGTCCCGGGAGCTGTTTTTT.

About this clonotype: At one of its ends the junction is not consistent with the germline gene, which may arise from a read error. The V and J genes are TRBV6-5 and TRBJ2-6; 12 bases are shared with TRBD2. This CDR3 region has 19 residues. Germline CDR1 and CDR2: MNHEY and SVGAGI. The CDR3, as DNA: TGTGCCAGCTGTTCGTCCGGGACTAGCGGGTATTCTGGGGCCAACGTCCTGATCTTC. It encodes CASCSSGTSGYSGANVLIF.

The table lists this clonotype with a few counts. Compared with germline, one end of the junction differs, possibly owing to a read error. The V gene is TRBV2, the J gene TRBJ2-7; D unresolved. Looked up from germline, CDR1 is SNHLY and CDR2 is FYNNEI. CDR3 size: 11 residues. The DNA of the CDR3 is TGTGTCAGCAGTGAAGCGCTTCAGGCTACCTTC. Translating it yields CVSSEALQATF.

The chain couples TRBV5-6 to TRBJ1-5, with D tentatively TRBD1 (6 bases). Trimming cost V 3 bases and J 0 bases, with 13 bases left between them. The CDR3 has 16 amino acids. The germline gives CDR1 SGHDT, CDR2 YYEEEE. CDR3 amino acids: CASSWAGGPSNQPQHF. The CDR3 DNA is TGTGCCAGCAGCTGGGCGGGGGGGCCTAGCAATCAGCCCCAGCATTTT.

Details on this clonotype: A junction boundary mismatches the germline segment, possibly from a read error. V and J are TRBV6-5 and TRBJ2-3; TRBD2 aligns across 9 bases. The CDR3 has 17 amino acids. Germline CDR1 MNHEY, CDR2 SVGAGI. The CDR3 region has the DNA TGTGACAGCAGTTCACTCCCCCTAAGCGGGGGGACAGATACTCAATATTTT. Protein sequence: CDSSSLPLSGGTDTQYF.

This clonotype was detected once. Lacking the conserved final phenylalanine or tryptophan, this CDR3 likely reflects a read error. The limits of the CDR3 on the DNA are not certain, so only TCRdb's listed CDR3 is given. The rearrangement uses TRBV25-1 and TRBJ1-1. Germline-derived CDR1 and CDR2 are MGHDK and SYGVNS. Ends included, the CDR3 has 14 residues. The CDR3 spells CASSGDAKNTEAFC.

V is TRBV6-1 and J is TRBJ2-3; D is unclear. The CDR3 length is 12 residues. The germline V and J ends were trimmed by 7 bases and 14 bases, with 19 bases remaining between them. Germline loops: CDR1 MNHNS, CDR2 SASEGT. CDR3 nucleotide sequence: TGTGCCAGCAAGCCCAGCACCGATGCGCTGTATTTT. It is translated as CASKPSTDALYF.

Comments on this clonotype: A junction boundary mismatches the germline segment, possibly from a read error. This chain joins TRBV6-6 and TRBJ1-1; perhaps TRBD1 as D (6 bases). Germline V gene lookup returns CDR1 MNHNY and CDR2 SVGAGI (reference sequence). This CDR3 comprises 14 residues. Here the CDR3 reads CASSGAGVRAEVFF. CDR3 bases: TGTGCCAGCAGTGGGGCAGGGGTAAGGGCTGAAGTTTTCTTT.

About this clonotype itself: An end of the junction differs from the germline gene, which may be a read error. V gene TRBV5-1 combines with J gene TRBJ2-1, with 11 nucleotides matching TRBD2. The CDR3 is 14 residues long. Per germline, CDR1 SGHRS and CDR2 YFSETQ. CDR3 sequence (DNA): TGCGCCAGCAACTCTAGCGGGGGGTACAATGAGCAGCTCTTC. It specifies CASNSSGGYNEQLF.

Remarks on this clonotype: The junction does not match germline at one end; this may be a read error. The J gene is TRBJ2-7, the V gene TRBV5-1; D possibly corresponds to TRBD2 (6 bases). The CDR3 length is 15 residues. The germline CDR1 and CDR2 sequences are SGHRS and YFSETQ. For the CDR3, the DNA is TGCTCCAGCAGCTCTTCCGGGACTGGACCCTACGAGCAGTACTTC. This sequence encodes CSSSSSGTGPYEQYF.